This entry lists 6 T cell receptor beta chains sequenced from one sample in a study of T cells in Graves' hyperthyroidism and ophthalmopathy. Regions amplified from RNA transcripts were the TCR beta CDR3 regions. A set of HTBI primers served as the primers for a first-round RT-PCR of the TCR CDR3. TCRdb processed the multiplex PCR reads anew with MiXCR; each CDR3 protein has one entry. The sample holds 300,000 or so distinct CDR3 sequences, 15% to 20% seen once. Sequencing input: blood. The origin of the receptors is a woman aged 45-65 years with Graves' hyperthyroidism.

In this sample, this clonotype turned up a few times. The chain recombines TRBV27 with TRBJ1-5; D is perhaps TRBD1 (6 bases). The V end was cut by 2 bases, the J end by 6 bases, with 11 bases between. The length of the CDR3 is 14 residues. Germline values: CDR1 MNHEY, CDR2 SMNVEV (reference sequence). The CDR3 region has the DNA TGTGCCAGCAGTTTAGCCACAGGGTTTCAGCCCCAGCATTTT. This codes for CASSLATGFQPQHF.

The CDR3, as DNA: TGTGCCAGCAGAAACACGAACACCGGGGAGCTGTTTTTT. Protein: CASRNTNTGELFF. The rearrangement joins TRBV28 to TRBJ2-2; D is undetermined. V was trimmed by 6 bases and J by 0 bases, leaving 5 bases between them. This CDR3 has 13 amino acids. Germline V gene data show CDR1 as MDHEN and CDR2 as SYDVKM. Full variable domain (outside the CDR3, taken from reference TRBV28 and TRBJ2-2): DVKVTQSSRYLVKRTGEKVFLECVQDMDHENMFWYRQDPGLGLRLIYFSYDVKMKEKGDIPEGYSVSREKKERFSLILESASTNQTSMYLCASRNTNTGELFFGEGSRLTVL.

This clonotype was counted only a few times. V gene TRBV5-6 combines with J gene TRBJ2-3; 11 positions match TRBD1. CDR3 length equals 16 residues. Germline CDR1 SGHDT, CDR2 YYEEEE. V lost 4 bases to trimming and J lost 2 bases; unmatched junction nucleotides: 6. CDR3 amino acids: CASSPGDRGTTDTQYF. The CDR3 coding sequence is TGTGCCAGCAGCCCGGGGGACAGGGGGACCACAGATACGCAGTATTTT.

This clonotype came up many times. This sequence joins TRBV6-5 and TRBJ2-1, with D maybe TRBD2 (5 bases). CDR3 length equals 14 residues. Germline values: CDR1 MNHEY, CDR2 SVGAGI. The ends were cut back, 0 bases at V and 7 bases at J, with 10 bases in the middle. DNA for the CDR3: TGTGCCAGCAGTTACTCGGACTTCCCAAATGAGCAGTTCTTC. Translating it yields CASSYSDFPNEQFF.

The table lists this clonotype with a few counts. The chain joins TRBV15 to TRBJ2-1, with D uncertain. This CDR3 comprises 14 residues. Germline V gene data show CDR1 as LNHNV and CDR2 as YYDKDF (reference sequence). V gave up 0 bases and J gave up 4 bases, with 7 bases separating them. The CDR3 here is CATSRDLGYNEQFF. CDR3 DNA: TGTGCCACCAGCAGAGATTTGGGGTACAATGAGCAGTTCTTC.

As to this clonotype: Since a much larger clone is just one base distant, this may be a read error. The chain uses TRBV27 and TRBJ2-1, with 9 bases fitting TRBD1. There are 14 residues in the CDR3. CDR1 is MNHEY, CDR2 SMNVEV, per germline (reference sequence). The CDR3: CASSLDRGYNERFF. CDR3 bases: TGTGCCAGCAGTTTGGACAGGGGATACAATGAGCGGTTCTTC.